This passage covers 24 T cell receptor beta chains from one sample sequenced in a study of T cell responses to AZD1222 COVID-19 vaccine. Method: immunoSEQ multiplex PCR; TCRdb's copy keeps in-frame clones and lacks some. The sample records under 200,000 clones, 90% to 95% being singletons. The sequencing here drew on peripheral blood, taken 28 days after the second dose of the MenACWY control vaccine. The source is an adult who received the MenACWY meningococcal vaccine as a control.

The chain combines TRBV9 with TRBJ1-3; no firm D call. V was cut by 2 bases and J by 0 bases, with 12 bases left in between. Germline V CDR1 and CDR2: SGDLS, YYNGEE. The CDR3 runs 16 residues. The CDR3 sequence is CASSVGSLSSGNTIYF. The CDR3 DNA follows: TGTGCCAGCAGCGTCGGCTCCTTGAGCTCTGGAAACACCATATATTTT.

This chain uses TRBV28 with TRBJ1-1; TRBD1 aligns across 12 bases. Germline loops: CDR1 MDHEN, CDR2 SYDVKM. The CDR3 is 15 residues long. V was pared by 5 bases and J by 11 bases, with 12 bases of the junction left unmatched. CDR3 in amino acids: CASSNRGTGGARAFF. DNA for the CDR3: TGTGCCAGCAGTAACCGTGGGACAGGGGGCGCCAGGGCTTTCTTT.

J is TRBJ2-1 and V is TRBV15, with D hard to call. Germline assignment: CDR1 LNHNV and CDR2 YYDKDF (reference sequence). The CDR3 totals 14 residues. Deletions cut 6 bases from V and 8 bases from J, with 17 bases between. CDR3 protein: CATRAGPRRDEQFF. CDR3 in DNA: TGTGCCACCAGAGCCGGGCCCCGCCGCGATGAGCAGTTCTTC. Full variable domain (remainder filled in from reference TRBV15 and TRBJ2-1): DAMVIQNPRYQVTQFGKPVTLSCSQTLNHNVMYWYQQKSSQAPKLLFHYYDKDFNNEADTPDNFQSRRPNTSFCFLDIRSPGLGDTAMYLCATRAGPRRDEQFFGPGTRLTVL.

The chain links TRBV27 to TRBJ2-1; perhaps TRBD1 as D (5 bases). Germline V gene data show CDR1 as MNHEY and CDR2 as SMNVEV (reference sequence). The CDR3 is 14 amino acids. V gave up 0 bases and J gave up 4 bases, with 7 bases separating them. CDR3 coding DNA: TGTGCCAGCAGTTTATCGGGGCCTTACAATGAGCAGTTCTTC. Its translation is CASSLSGPYNEQFF.

The table lists this clone with a few counts. The V gene is TRBV12-5, the J gene TRBJ2-7; D may correspond to TRBD1 or TRBD2 (5 bases each). V was pared by 3 bases and J by 0 bases, with 15 bases between. CDR3 length: 16 amino acids. Germline CDR1 reads LGHNT; CDR2 reads FRNRAP. Here the CDR3 DNA reads TGTGCTAGTGGTTTCCAAACGGGACCCAACTCCTACGAGCAGTACTTC. Residues: CASGFQTGPNSYEQYF.

This clone was observed a few times. The chain has TRBV19 and TRBJ2-7; 10 nucleotides line up with TRBD2. The J segment lost 0 bases and the V segment lost 5 bases, leaving 4 bases of the junction unmatched. This CDR3 is built from 15 residues. The germline V gene encodes CDR1 LNHDA and CDR2 SQIVND (reference sequence). CDR3 region: CASSPLAGGSYEQYF. As DNA, the CDR3 is TGTGCCAGTAGTCCTTTAGCGGGGGGCTCCTACGAGCAGTACTTC.

The chain is built from TRBV4-3 and TRBJ1-4, with 10 nucleotides matching TRBD1. The ends lost 4 bases at V and 8 bases at J; junction bases unmatched: 10. CDR3 length: 16 amino acids. CDR1 is LGHNA, CDR2 YSLEER, per germline. CDR3 region: CASSPGAGTGDEKLFF. In DNA form, the CDR3 reads TGCGCCAGCAGCCCCGGGGCCGGGACAGGGGACGAAAAACTGTTTTTT.

The chain couples TRBV2 to TRBJ2-1; TRBD1 aligns across 10 bases. The length of the CDR3 is 14 residues. The junction had 9 bases not matched to a gene; V was cut back by 4 bases and J by 12 bases. Germline values: CDR1 SNHLY, CDR2 FYNNEI. The chain's CDR3 is CASSGTGGTMGQFF. The CDR3 nucleotides are TGTGCCAGCAGTGGGACAGGGGGTACAATGGGGCAGTTCTTC.

V and J are TRBV30 and TRBJ1-2; TRBD1 matches 7 bases. Trimming cost V 5 bases and J 7 bases; bases outside gene matches: 10. This CDR3 spans 13 amino acids. Germline CDR1 GTSNPN, CDR2 SVGIG (reference sequence). CDR3 nucleotide sequence: TGTGCCTGGGCCCCGGGACAGCCAACTGGCTACACCTTC. It is translated as CAWAPGQPTGYTF.

V usage is TRBV7-2 and J usage is TRBJ1-4; D remains ambiguous. Between the trimmed V and J ends, which lost 0 bases and 5 bases, there was a span of 13 bases. Germline loops: CDR1 SGHTA, CDR2 FQGNSA. The CDR3 has 16 residues. The CDR3 bases are TGTGCCAGCAGCTTAGCTACTCCGGGTCGCAATGAAAAACTGTTTTTT. It translates to CASSLATPGRNEKLFF.

The chain recombines TRBV7-2 with TRBJ1-6; the D gene is possibly TRBD1 (6 bases). This CDR3 has 15 amino acids. The V and J ends lost 1 base and 7 bases respectively, with 11 bases between them. Per the germline V gene, CDR1 is SGHTA and CDR2 is FQGNSA. CDR3 bases: TGTGCCAGCAGCTTAGACCGGGGGCGGAATTCACCCCTCCACTTT. As protein: CASSLDRGRNSPLHF.

The chain employs TRBV5-4 and TRBJ2-7; no reliable D call. V was clipped by 0 bases and J by 5 bases, with 12 bases between them. This CDR3 has 14 amino acids. CDR1 and CDR2 from the germline V gene are SGHNT and YYREEE (reference sequence). CDR3 loop: CASSLGTRSHEQYF. The CDR3 region has the DNA TGTGCCAGCAGCTTGGGGACCCGCTCACACGAGCAGTACTTC.

V gene TRBV19 combines with J gene TRBJ2-3; D ambiguous. The germline gives CDR1 LNHDA, CDR2 SQIVND (reference sequence). Trimming took 3 bases from V and 8 from J, leaving 9 bases between them. The CDR3 is 12 amino acids. CDR3 sequence reads: CASSIPPGTQYF. The CDR3 DNA reads as TGTGCCAGTAGTATCCCCCCCGGTACGCAGTATTTT.

This rearrangement joins TRBV10-3 to TRBJ1-1; D uncertain. This CDR3 spans 14 amino acids. V was clipped by 0 bases and J by 1 base, with 6 bases between them. From germline, CDR1 is ENHRY and CDR2 SYGVKD. For the CDR3, the DNA is TGTGCCATCAGTGAGTCCAGAGGGAACACTGAAGCTTTCTTT. It is translated as CAISESRGNTEAFF.

CDR3 in amino acids: CASAQTWGLKNEQFF. The CDR3 nucleotides read TGTGCCAGCGCACAAACTTGGGGGCTAAAAAATGAGCAGTTCTTC. The V gene is TRBV3-1 (or the pseudogene TRBV3-2), the J gene TRBJ2-1; a possible D gene is TRBD1 (6 bases). CDR1 is LGHDT and CDR2 is YNNKEL in the germline V gene (reference sequence). V was trimmed by 8 bases and J by 7 bases, leaving 21 bases between them. CDR3 length equals 15 residues.

The V call is TRBV18, the J call TRBJ1-5; D may be TRBD1 (6 bases). This CDR3 contains 14 residues. V lost 6 bases and J 3 bases, leaving 12 bases between the germline ends. The germline V gene has CDR1 KGHSH and CDR2 LQKENI. The CDR3 sequence: CASSLGGDNQPQHF. CDR3 sequence (DNA): TGTGCCAGCTCGTTAGGGGGGGACAATCAGCCCCAGCATTTT. The full variable domain, with the rest looked up from reference TRBV18 and TRBJ1-5, is NAGVMQNPRHLVRRRGQEARLRCSPMKGHSHVYWYRQLPEEGLKFMVYLQKENIIDESGMPKERFSAEFPKEGPSILRIQQVVRGDSAAYFCASSLGGDNQPQHFGDGTRLSIL.

The rearrangement links TRBV5-1 to TRBJ1-3; D is undetermined. Trimming stripped 4 bases from V and 6 bases from J, with 14 bases between. The CDR3 is made up of 14 amino acids. CDR1 and CDR2 (germline): SGHRS, YFSETQ. In DNA, the CDR3 is TGCGCCAGCAGCCCCGGGAGGCAGTCAAACACCATATATTTT. Encoded protein: CASSPGRQSNTIYF. Based on the CDR3 plus reference TRBV5-1 and TRBJ1-3, the full variable domain is KAGVTQTPRYLIKTRGQQVTLSCSPISGHRSVSWYQQTPGQGLQFLFEYFSETQRNKGNFPGRFSGRQFSNSRSEMNVSTLELGDSALYLCASSPGRQSNTIYFGEGSWLTVV.

The rearrangement joins TRBV13 to TRBJ1-5; D remains ambiguous. The V gene's germline CDR1 is PRHDT and CDR2 FYEKMQ (reference sequence). This CDR3 contains 12 residues. V lost 2 bases and J 6 bases, leaving 5 bases between the germline ends. Here the CDR3 DNA reads TGTGCCAGCAGCTTAAAGGGTCAGCCCCAGCATTTT. This encodes CASSLKGQPQHF.

On this clone itself: In the same sample, other DNA sequences code for this CDR3. CDR3 region: CASSLRQNTEAFF. CDR3 nucleotides: TGTGCCAGCAGCCTGAGACAGAACACTGAAGCTTTCTTT. The chain uses TRBV5-4 and TRBJ1-1; D remains ambiguous. Trimming left V 4 bases short and J 1 base short, with 8 bases between. This CDR3 comprises 13 residues. CDR1 SGHNT and CDR2 YYREEE come from the germline V gene (reference sequence).

The rearrangement joins TRBV2 to TRBJ2-6; no clear D. The CDR3 sequence is 16 residues long. In germline, CDR1 is SNHLY, CDR2 FYNNEI. V was clipped by 5 bases and J by 1 base, with 12 bases between them. The CDR3 sequence is CASSLQTASGANVLTF. In nucleotides, the CDR3 is TGTGCCAGCAGTCTGCAAACGGCGTCTGGGGCCAACGTCCTGACTTTC.

This chain connects TRBV7-2 to TRBJ2-1; 12 nucleotides align to TRBD2. The length of the CDR3 is 14 residues. Looked up from germline, CDR1 is SGHTA and CDR2 is FQGNSA. V dropped 8 bases and J dropped 8; count of bases not matched to a gene: 7. The CDR3 DNA follows: TGTGCCAGCGCTCTAGCGGGAGGGCCGGATGAGCAGTTCTTC. Its translation is CASALAGGPDEQFF. The whole variable domain, remainder taken from reference TRBV7-2 and TRBJ2-1, is GAGVSQSPSNKVTEKGKDVELRCDPISGHTALYWYRQSLGQGLEFLIYFQGNSAPDKSGLPSDRFSAERTGGSVSTLTIQRTQQEDSAVYLCASALAGGPDEQFFGPGTRLTVL.

The J gene is TRBJ1-2, the V gene TRBV29-1; D is ambiguous. Germline-derived CDR1 and CDR2 are SQVTM and ANQGSEA. CDR3 size: 10 residues. V lost 2 bases and J lost 7, with 5 bases in between. The CDR3: CSVEQAGYTF. The CDR3 nucleotides read TGCAGCGTTGAACAGGCTGGCTACACCTTC.

A few counts support this clone. V and J are TRBV24-1 and TRBJ2-1; 11 positions match TRBD2. The ends lost 4 bases at V and 0 bases at J; junction bases unmatched: 4. Germline V gene sequence: CDR1 KGHDR, CDR2 SFDVKD. The CDR3 is 17 amino acids. The CDR3 bases are TGTGCCACCAGTGACCTACTAGCGGGAGACTCCTACAATGAGCAGTTCTTC. This gives the protein CATSDLLAGDSYNEQFF.

The chain links TRBV5-5 to TRBJ1-2; D might be TRBD1 (6 bases). Per germline, CDR1 SGHKS and CDR2 YYEKEE (reference sequence). CDR3 size: 15 residues. Trimming shortened V by 2 bases and J by 2 bases, and 13 bases separated the two germline ends. CDR3 loop: CASSLTGQSNYGYTF. The CDR3, as DNA: TGTGCCAGCAGCTTAACAGGACAGAGCAACTATGGCTACACCTTC. Filled out from reference TRBV5-5 and TRBJ1-2, the complete variable domain reads DAGVTQSPTHLIKTRGQQVTLRCSPISGHKSVSWYQQVLGQGPQFIFQYYEKEERGRGNFPDRFSARQFPNYSSELNVNALLLGDSALYLCASSLTGQSNYGYTFGSGTRLTVV.